These 2 T cell receptor beta chains share one sample of origin, sequenced in a study of blood T cell repertoires in COVID-19. Libraries were prepared by immunoSEQ multiplex PCR; TCRdb keeps only in-frame clonotypes and omits some of them. The sample contains more than 65,000 clones, roughly four fifths of which appear only once. Material: peripheral blood. All receptors derive from a woman of 80 years or more with active or convalescent COVID-19.

V gene TRBV28 combines with J gene TRBJ1-5, with 9 bases that match TRBD1. The CDR3 has 15 amino acids. V lost 8 bases, J lost 4 bases, and 9 bases stayed unmatched. Germline V gives CDR1 MDHEN, CDR2 SYDVKM. CDR3 protein: CASFPPGTGNQPQHF. The DNA for the CDR3 is TGTGCCAGCTTTCCCCCCGGGACAGGGAATCAGCCCCAGCATTTT.

The chain is built from TRBV21-1 and TRBJ1-2; the table's D call, TRBD1, has no DNA check behind it. TRBV21-1 is shown as a pseudogene. There are 15 residues in the CDR3. The chain's CDR3 is CASSGNRGWVYGYTF. CDR3 DNA: TGTGCCAGCAGCGGAAACAGGGGGTGGGTCTATGGCTACACCTTC.